This T cell receptor (beta chain) was found in a study of blood T cells in healthy people across ages. Study-level information: Template switching retrieved approximately one barcoded beta molecule for each two T cells. Broader study findings: The long-lived group displayed more naive CD4+ cells, plus higher diversity, than the aged donors did.

A second PCR, run for about 6 to 11 cycles, used a sample-barcoded 5' primer plus a J-beta primer mix. TCRdb called the 5' RACE reads again in MiXCR, with one record for every CDR3 protein. Among approximately 800,000 distinct CDR3 sequences listed, about 55% were seen once. Notes on this clonotype: What it recognizes is unknown.

Per sample, extraction of total RNA gave at least 5.5 micrograms in every case. This receptor was taken from an elderly man in good health. Sequencing was performed on blood.

The CDR3 sequence: CSVGPRDVLAYNEQFF. CDR3 in DNA: TGCAGCGTTGGGCCGCGGGACGTACTCGCCTACAATGAGCAGTTCTTC. The chain employs TRBV29-1 and TRBJ2-1; tentatively, D is TRBD2 (6 bases). The length of the CDR3 is 16 residues. Deletions cut 4 bases from V and 2 bases from J, with 18 bases between. The germline CDR1 and CDR2 sequences are SQVTM and ANQGSEA.